This T cell receptor beta chain is from a study of shared clonotypes between healthy human individuals. The length of the CDR3 is 15 residues. V was pared by 7 bases and J by 1 base, with 4 bases of the junction left unmatched. The germline CDR1 and CDR2 sequences are LNHDA and SQIVND (reference sequence). This clone has just one count. The antigen is not known. Overall study results and limits: Investigators collected only blood, and repertoires in tissues likely differ. Shared across several donors were approximately 5% of the naive CD4 clonotypes.

Profiled with immunoSEQ multiplex PCR; TCRdb holds only in-frame clones, not every one. The repertoire has 2 million to 2.5 million clones, 90% to 96% of them found once; the top ten carry roughly 0.13%. This sequence originates from a man aged 18 to 35 in good health. The J gene is TRBJ2-5, the V gene TRBV19; 12 bases are shared with TRBD2. The sequencing sample was made of naive CD4+ T cells sorted from blood. Indicated subset: CD45RA+ positively selected. As DNA, the CDR3 is TGTGCCAGTAACCCTAGCGGGGGGGTCCAAGAGACCCAGTACTTC. This translates into CASNPSGGVQETQYF.